The 10 T cell receptor beta chains presented below share a single source sample, sequenced in a study of blood T cell repertoires in COVID-19. Assay used: immunoSEQ multiplex PCR; TCRdb lists only in-frame clones, some missing. The sample has 250,000 to 350,000 clones; 80% to 90% are singletons. Sequencing was carried out using PBMCs or T cells enriched from blood (not recorded which). All receptors come from a woman in her late teens or twenties who had recovered from COVID-19.

The count of this clone is one. V is TRBV6-7 and J is TRBJ2-5, with 9 nucleotides matching TRBD2. TRBV6-7 counts as an open reading frame of uncertain function. With 11 bases clipped from V and 4 bases from J, the junction kept 17 bases outside the gene matches. The CDR3 covers 16 residues. The CDR3 sequence is CAPEQGSGGPRETQYF. The CDR3 DNA reads TGTGCCCCCGAGCAAGGTAGCGGGGGTCCCCGAGAGACCCAGTACTTC.

This clone was observed a single time. CDR3 sequence (DNA): TGTGCCAGCAGTTTACCTCCTAACAGGGTCCGTAACGGCTACACCTTC. This sequence encodes CASSLPPNRVRNGYTF. This chain uses TRBV28 with TRBJ1-2; TRBD1 might be the D (6 bases). CDR3 size: 16 residues. CDR1 is MDHEN, CDR2 SYDVKM, per germline. With 2 bases removed from V and 8 bases from J, the gap between germline ends came to 21 bases.

The chain links TRBV7-2 to TRBJ1-1; no firm D call. V lost 5 bases and J lost 11, with 15 bases in between. The CDR3 is made up of 12 amino acids. CDR1 and CDR2 (germline): SGHTA, FQGNSA. The CDR3, as DNA: TGTGCCAGCAGCCGTATGTTGGCCGGGGCTTTCTTT. Protein: CASSRMLAGAFF. The full variable domain, its missing parts supplied by reference TRBV7-2 and TRBJ1-1, is GAGVSQSPSNKVTEKGKDVELRCDPISGHTALYWYRQSLGQGLEFLIYFQGNSAPDKSGLPSDRFSAERTGGSVSTLTIQRTQQEDSAVYLCASSRMLAGAFFGQGTRLTVV.

This clone has a single count. The chain links TRBV30 to TRBJ2-7; D is possibly TRBD1 (5 bases). V dropped 1 base and J dropped 3 bases, with 19 bases sitting between them. CDR3 length: 16 residues. Per germline, CDR1 GTSNPN and CDR2 SVGIG (reference sequence). For the CDR3, the DNA is TGTGCCTGGAGTGCCGACTCGGACACCTCTGACTACGAGCAGTACTTC. Amino acid sequence: CAWSADSDTSDYEQYF.

This chain connects TRBV6-5 to TRBJ2-3; 12 bases agree with TRBD2. After removal of 5 bases from V and 7 bases from J, the junction contained 7 bases not matched to a gene. This CDR3 comprises 15 residues. From germline, CDR1 is MNHEY and CDR2 SVGAGI. The CDR3 sequence: CASSPLAGGPHTQYF. In DNA, the CDR3 is TGTGCCAGCAGTCCGCTAGCGGGGGGGCCTCATACGCAGTATTTT.

This chain's CDR3 is CATSRATGAGYGYTF. As DNA, the CDR3 is TGTGCCACCAGCAGAGCAACGGGAGCTGGGTATGGCTACACCTTC. This sequence joins TRBV15 and TRBJ1-2; D is undetermined. The germline CDR1 and CDR2 sequences are LNHNV and YYDKDF (reference sequence). Deletions cut 1 base from V and 5 bases from J, with 14 bases between. CDR3 size: 15 residues.

V and J are TRBV18 and TRBJ1-1; TRBD1 matches at 7 bases. The germline CDR1 and CDR2 sequences are KGHSH and LQKENI. The CDR3 contains 13 residues. Trimming cost V 6 bases and J 7 bases; bases outside gene matches: 8. The CDR3 DNA reads TGTGCCAGCTCTCCTTCTACAGGGGATGAAGCTTTCTTT. Protein product: CASSPSTGDEAFF.

V is TRBV6-9 and J is TRBJ1-1; 7 positions agree with TRBD1. Germline-derived CDR1 and CDR2 are MNHGY and SVAAGI. CDR3 length equals 16 residues. Losses at the gene ends were 7 bases for V and 0 bases for J; bases not matched to a gene: 11. The CDR3 loop reads CASTKVGRGVNTEAFF. CDR3 nucleotides: TGTGCCAGCACCAAAGTCGGCAGGGGGGTGAACACTGAAGCTTTCTTT.

The V and J genes are TRBV24-1 and TRBJ2-3; maybe TRBD2 (7 bases). V was shortened by 9 bases and J by 0 bases, with 12 bases between the two germline ends. In germline, CDR1 is KGHDR, CDR2 SFDVKD. The CDR3 contains 14 residues. The CDR3 bases are TGTGCCACCGCAGAGGGGGGGAGCACAGATACGCAGTATTTT. Its translation: CATAEGGSTDTQYF.

This clone was recorded a few times. The V gene is TRBV5-8, the J gene TRBJ2-7; D is perhaps TRBD2 (7 bases). Germline CDR1 reads SGHTS; CDR2 reads YDEGEE. The V and J ends lost 2 bases and 2 bases respectively, with 8 bases between them. There are 13 residues in the CDR3. The CDR3 loop reads CASSFGGPYEQYF. The CDR3 DNA follows: TGTGCCAGCAGCTTCGGGGGGCCCTACGAGCAGTACTTC.